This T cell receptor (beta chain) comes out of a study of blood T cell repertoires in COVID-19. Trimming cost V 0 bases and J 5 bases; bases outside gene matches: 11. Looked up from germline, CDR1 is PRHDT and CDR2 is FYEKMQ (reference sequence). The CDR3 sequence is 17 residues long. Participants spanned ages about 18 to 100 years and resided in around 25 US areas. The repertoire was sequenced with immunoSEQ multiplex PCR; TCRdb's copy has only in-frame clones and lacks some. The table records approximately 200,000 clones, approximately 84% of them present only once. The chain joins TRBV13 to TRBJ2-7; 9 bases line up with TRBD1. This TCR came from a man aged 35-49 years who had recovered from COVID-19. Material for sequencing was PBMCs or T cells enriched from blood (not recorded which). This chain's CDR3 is CASSLGTGGSKWDEQYF. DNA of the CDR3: TGTGCCAGCAGCTTAGGGACAGGGGGGTCGAAGTGGGACGAGCAGTACTTC. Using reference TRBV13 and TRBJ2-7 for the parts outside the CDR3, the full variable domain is AAGVIQSPRHLIKEKRETATLKCYPIPRHDTVYWYQQGPGQDPQFLISFYEKMQSDKGSIPDRFSAQQFSDYHSELNMSSLELGDSALYFCASSLGTGGSKWDEQYFGPGTRLTVT.